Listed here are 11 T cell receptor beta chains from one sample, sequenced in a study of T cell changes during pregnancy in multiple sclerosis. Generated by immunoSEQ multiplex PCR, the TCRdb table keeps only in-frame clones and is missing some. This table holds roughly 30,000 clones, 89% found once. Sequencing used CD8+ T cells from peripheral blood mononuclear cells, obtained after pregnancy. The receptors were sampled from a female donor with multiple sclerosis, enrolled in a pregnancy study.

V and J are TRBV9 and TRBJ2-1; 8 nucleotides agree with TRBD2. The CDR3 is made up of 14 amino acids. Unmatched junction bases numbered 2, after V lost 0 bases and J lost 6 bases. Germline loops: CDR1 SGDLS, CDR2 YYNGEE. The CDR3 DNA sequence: TGTGCCAGCAGCGTAGGAAGCGGGAGCAATGAGCAGTTCTTC. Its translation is CASSVGSGSNEQFF.

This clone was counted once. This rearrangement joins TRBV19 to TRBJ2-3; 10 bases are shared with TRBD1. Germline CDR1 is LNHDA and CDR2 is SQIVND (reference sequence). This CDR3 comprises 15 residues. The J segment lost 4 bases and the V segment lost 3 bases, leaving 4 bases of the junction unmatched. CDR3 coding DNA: TGTGCCAGTAGTATGGGGACAGGGGAATCAGATACGCAGTATTTT. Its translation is CASSMGTGESDTQYF.

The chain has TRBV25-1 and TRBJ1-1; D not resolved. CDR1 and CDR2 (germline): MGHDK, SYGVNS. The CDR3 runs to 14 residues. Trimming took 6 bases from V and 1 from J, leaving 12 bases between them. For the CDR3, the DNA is TGTGCCAGCAGCGCGGGTCCGAGGAACACTGAAGCTTTCTTT. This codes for CASSAGPRNTEAFF.

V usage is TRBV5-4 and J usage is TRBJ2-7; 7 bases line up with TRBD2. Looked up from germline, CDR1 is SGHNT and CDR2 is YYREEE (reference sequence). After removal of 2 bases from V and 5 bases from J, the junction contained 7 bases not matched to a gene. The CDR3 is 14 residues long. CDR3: CASSFTGGKDEQYF. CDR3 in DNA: TGTGCCAGCAGCTTCACGGGGGGTAAGGACGAGCAGTACTTC.

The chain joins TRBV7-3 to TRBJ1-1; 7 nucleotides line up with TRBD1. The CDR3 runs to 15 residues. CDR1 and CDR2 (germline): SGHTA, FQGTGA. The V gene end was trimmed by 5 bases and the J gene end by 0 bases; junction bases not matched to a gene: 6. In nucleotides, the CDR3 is TGTGCCAGCAGCCTCAACAGGGGAATGAACACTGAAGCTTTCTTT. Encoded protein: CASSLNRGMNTEAFF.

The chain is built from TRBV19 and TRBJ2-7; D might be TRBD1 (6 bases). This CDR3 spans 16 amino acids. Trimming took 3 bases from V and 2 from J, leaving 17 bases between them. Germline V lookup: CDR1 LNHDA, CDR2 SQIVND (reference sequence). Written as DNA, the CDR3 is TGTGCCAGTAGTATGGGGGCCGGGAACCCGACCTACGAGCAGTACTTC. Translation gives CASSMGAGNPTYEQYF.

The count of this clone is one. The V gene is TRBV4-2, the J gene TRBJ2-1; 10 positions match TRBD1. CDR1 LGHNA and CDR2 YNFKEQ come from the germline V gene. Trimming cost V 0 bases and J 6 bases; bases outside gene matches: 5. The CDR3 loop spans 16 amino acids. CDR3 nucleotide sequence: TGTGCCAGCAGCCAAGATCTTGGACAGGGGGTCAATGAGCAGTTCTTC. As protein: CASSQDLGQGVNEQFF.

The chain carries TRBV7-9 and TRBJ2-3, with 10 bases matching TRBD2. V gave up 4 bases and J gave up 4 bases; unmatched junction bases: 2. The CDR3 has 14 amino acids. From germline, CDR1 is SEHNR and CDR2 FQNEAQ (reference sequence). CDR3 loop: CASSSGLAPDTQYF. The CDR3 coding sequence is TGTGCCAGCAGCTCGGGACTAGCGCCAGATACGCAGTATTTT.

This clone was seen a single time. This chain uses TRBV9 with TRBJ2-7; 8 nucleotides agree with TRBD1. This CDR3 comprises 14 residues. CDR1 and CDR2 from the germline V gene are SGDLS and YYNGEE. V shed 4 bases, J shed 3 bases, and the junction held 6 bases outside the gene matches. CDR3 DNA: TGTGCCAGCAGCCCCCAAGACAGGGGCTACGAGCAGTACTTC. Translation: CASSPQDRGYEQYF.

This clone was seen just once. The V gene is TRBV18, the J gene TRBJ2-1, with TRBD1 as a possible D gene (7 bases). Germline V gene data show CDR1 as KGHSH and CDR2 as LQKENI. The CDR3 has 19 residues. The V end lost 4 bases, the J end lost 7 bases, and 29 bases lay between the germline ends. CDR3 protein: CASSQTAYRTGKLANEQFF. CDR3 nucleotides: TGTGCCAGCTCACAAACCGCTTATAGGACAGGAAAACTAGCAAATGAGCAGTTCTTC.

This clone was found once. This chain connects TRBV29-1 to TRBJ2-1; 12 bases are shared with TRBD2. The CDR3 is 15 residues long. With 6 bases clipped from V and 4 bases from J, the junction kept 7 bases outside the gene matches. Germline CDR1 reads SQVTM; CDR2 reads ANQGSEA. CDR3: CSVRLAGDIYNEQFF. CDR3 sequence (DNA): TGCAGCGTGCGACTAGCGGGAGACATTTACAATGAGCAGTTCTTC.